This TCR beta chain is drawn from a study of identical twins (dated by TCRdb to about 2016). About the study as a whole: To test whether fetal clonotypes persist, the study used deep sequencing on TCR alpha and beta repertoires from monozygotic twins, unrelated adults of various ages, and cord blood. Replicate twin experiments were performed at different times using different library preparation protocols to rule out contamination. Beyond this particular receptor, the publication reports: Out-of-frame TCR alpha sequences shared between twins showed an excess of low generation-probability sequences compared with coincidental sharing between unrelated individuals. Out-of-frame TCR alpha sharing in monozygotic twins was systematically underestimated by recombination models, whereas sharing between unrelated individuals was in agreement with the recombination models. Invariant T cells such as MAIT and iNKT could partly confound zero-insertion analyses, though diverse VJ usage argued against this for most clonotypes. Because the same donors could not be followed over many years, the conclusions relied on cross-sectional statistical analysis. The excess sharing between twins in beta out-of-frame sequences was weaker because fewer shared sequences reduced the signal-to-noise ratio. Abundant cord blood beta clonotypes had fewer insertions, young adult naive repertoires showed a similar but weaker trend, and memory repertoires showed no such trend.

Every donor in the study was a healthy Caucasian. Three pairs of female monozygotic twins, all aged about 18 to 30 years, were included in the twin cohort. RNA for TCR libraries was isolated from peripheral blood mononuclear cells. This clonotype came up a few times. This receptor's antigen is unknown. No quality values exist for individual bases; no much larger clone is one base distant. V lost 4 bases and J lost 4 bases, and the count of bases not matched to a germline gene is 11. The CDR3 holds 17 amino acids from the cysteine to the phenylalanine. Of all the DNA, just the CDR3 is kept, 51 bases in frame from base 1. CDR1 and CDR2, per the germline V gene, are KGHDR and SFDVKD. Library preparation used 5' RACE. Sequencing took place on an Illumina HiSeq 2000. Template switching introduced a universal primer binding site; the final cDNA contained a unique molecular identifier, enabling accurate counting of TCR cDNA molecules. Specific primers in the conserved constant-segment region were used to synthesize first-strand cDNA for TCR alpha and beta chains. To control for contamination, every cDNA library was double barcoded, receiving both a SMART-Mk sample barcode and Illumina barcodes. TruSeq adapter sequences, together with Illumina sample barcodes, were added in two successive PCR steps. TCR alpha and beta cDNA libraries were sequenced on the Illumina HiSeq platform with custom primers. The source study handled its data this way. MiGEC processed the raw reads to extract unique molecular identifiers, while MiXCR was used to determine the CDR3 positions. For each individual, recombination models were inferred using an EM algorithm with the repgenHMM and IGoR tools. The analysis of shared clonotypes was done with the tcR package in R, with sharing normalized by the product of cloneset sizes. Out-of-frame nonproductive sequences were analyzed to study raw recombination free of thymic and clonal selection effects. TCRdb ran its own pipeline on the public reads, namely fastp trimming at Q25 and MiXCR clone calling, and kept in-frame beta chains. CDR3 protein duplicates are merged, each entry listing the most common genes and DNA. It is TCRdb's table, rather than the study itself, that gives the V and J calls and clone size. Present in this sample are 700,000 to 950,000 distinct CDR3 sequences, roughly 12% of which were seen just once. About 1.5% of the sample is in the top ten clones.

These data were also reused for a study on yellow fever vaccine responses in identical twins. In that second paper, the authors write: According to the authors, in identical twins the way T cells responded to vaccination appeared partly convergent and partly personalized. In the study, vaccine-responding T cell clones were precisely tracked in identical twins.

Sequencing was performed on PBMCs. This clonotype originated in a woman between 18 and 29 years old in good health. This sequence uses TRBV24-1 and TRBJ2-3, and 9 junction bases match TRBD2. This receptor has the CDR3 CATSEPKGAGGSDTQYF. The nucleotide sequence reads as follows: TGTGCCACCAGTGAACCGAAAGGAGCGGGAGGATCAGATACGCAGTATTTT.